This entry features one T cell receptor (beta chain) sequence. Its antigen is unknown. Produced via immunoSEQ multiplex PCR; TCRdb's table is partial and in-frame only. The data contain under 70,000 clones, 89% of them seen just once; the ten biggest clones take up roughly 15%. The sample originates from a study of T cell responses to AZD1222 COVID-19 vaccine. Study-level points and caveats: Donors were mostly white British, more females; clonal diversity possibly underestimated. AZD1222 recipients seropositive at baseline numbered only 6 or 7.

CDR3 length: 15 residues. Looked up from germline, CDR1 is SGHVS and CDR2 is FNYEAQ. With V trimmed by 5 bases and J by 4 bases, 11 bases remained unmatched. Some second doses came at about 4 weeks and others at about 12 weeks; these were pooled. The TCR comes from an adult who received the AZD1222 COVID-19 vaccine. The chain carries TRBV7-6 and TRBJ2-7, with TRBD2 matching over 7 bases. Material: peripheral blood, obtained 28 days after the second AZD1222 dose. The CDR3 DNA follows: TGTGCCAGCAGCCTAGACGGCGGGAGTGGATACGAGCAGTACTTC. It codes for CASSLDGGSGYEQYF. Drawing the rest from reference TRBV7-6 and TRBJ2-7, the complete variable domain is GAGVSQSPRYKVTKRGQDVALRCDPISGHVSLYWYRQALGQGPEFLTYFNYEAQQDKSGLPNDRFSAERPEGSISTLTIQRTEQRDSAMYRCASSLDGGSGYEQYFGPGTRLTVT.